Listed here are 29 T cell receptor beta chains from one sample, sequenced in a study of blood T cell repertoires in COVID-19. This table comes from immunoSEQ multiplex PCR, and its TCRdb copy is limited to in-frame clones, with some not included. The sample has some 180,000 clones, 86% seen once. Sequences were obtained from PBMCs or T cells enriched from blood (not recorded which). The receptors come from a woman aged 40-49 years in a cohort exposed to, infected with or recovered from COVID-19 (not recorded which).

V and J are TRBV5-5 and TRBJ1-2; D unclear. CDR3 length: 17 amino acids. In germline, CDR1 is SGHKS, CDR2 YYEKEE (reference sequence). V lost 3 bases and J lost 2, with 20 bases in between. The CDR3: CASSSTEGLGRNYGYTF. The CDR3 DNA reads TGTGCCAGCAGCTCCACAGAGGGCCTCGGGCGAAACTATGGCTACACCTTC. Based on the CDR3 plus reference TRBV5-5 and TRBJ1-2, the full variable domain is DAGVTQSPTHLIKTRGQQVTLRCSPISGHKSVSWYQQVLGQGPQFIFQYYEKEERGRGNFPDRFSARQFPNYSSELNVNALLLGDSALYLCASSSTEGLGRNYGYTFGSGTRLTVV.

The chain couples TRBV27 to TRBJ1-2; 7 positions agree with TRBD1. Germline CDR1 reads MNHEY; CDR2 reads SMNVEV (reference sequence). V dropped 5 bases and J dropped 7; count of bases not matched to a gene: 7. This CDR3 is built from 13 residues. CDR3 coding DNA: TGTGCCAGCAGTCCGACAGGGTCTCGTGGCTACACCTTC. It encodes CASSPTGSRGYTF.

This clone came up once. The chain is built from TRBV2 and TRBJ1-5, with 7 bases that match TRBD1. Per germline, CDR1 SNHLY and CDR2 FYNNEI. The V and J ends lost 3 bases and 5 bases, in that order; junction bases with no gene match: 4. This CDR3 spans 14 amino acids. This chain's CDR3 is CASSDRTGHQPQHF. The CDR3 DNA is TGTGCCAGCAGTGATAGGACAGGTCATCAGCCCCAGCATTTT.

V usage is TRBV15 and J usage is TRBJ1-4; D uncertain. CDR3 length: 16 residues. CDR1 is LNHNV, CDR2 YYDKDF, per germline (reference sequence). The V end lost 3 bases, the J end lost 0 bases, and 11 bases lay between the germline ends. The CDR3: CATSSPGSATNEKLFF. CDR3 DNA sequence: TGTGCCACCAGCAGTCCGGGGTCTGCAACTAATGAAAAACTGTTTTTT.

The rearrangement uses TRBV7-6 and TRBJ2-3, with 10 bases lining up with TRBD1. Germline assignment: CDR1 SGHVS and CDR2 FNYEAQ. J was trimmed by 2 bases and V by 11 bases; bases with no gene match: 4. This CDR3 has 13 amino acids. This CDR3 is CASGQGNTDTQYF. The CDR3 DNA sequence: TGTGCCTCGGGACAGGGGAACACAGATACGCAGTATTTT. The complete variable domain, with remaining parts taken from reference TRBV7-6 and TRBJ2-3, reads GAGVSQSPRYKVTKRGQDVALRCDPISGHVSLYWYRQALGQGPEFLTYFNYEAQQDKSGLPNDRFSAERPEGSISTLTIQRTEQRDSAMYRCASGQGNTDTQYFGPGTRLTVL.

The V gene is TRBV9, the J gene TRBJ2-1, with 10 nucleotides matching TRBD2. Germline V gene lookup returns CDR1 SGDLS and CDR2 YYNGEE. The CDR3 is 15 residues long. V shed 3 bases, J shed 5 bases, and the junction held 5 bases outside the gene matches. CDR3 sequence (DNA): TGTGCCAGCAGCGGGAGCGGGAGGGCTAACAATGAGCAGTTCTTC. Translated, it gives CASSGSGRANNEQFF.

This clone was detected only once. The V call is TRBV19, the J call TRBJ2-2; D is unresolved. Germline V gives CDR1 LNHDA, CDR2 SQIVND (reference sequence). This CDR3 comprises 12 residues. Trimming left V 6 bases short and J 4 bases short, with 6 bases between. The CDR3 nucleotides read TGTGCCAGTAGGAGTGGCACCGGGGAGCTGTTTTTT. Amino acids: CASRSGTGELFF.

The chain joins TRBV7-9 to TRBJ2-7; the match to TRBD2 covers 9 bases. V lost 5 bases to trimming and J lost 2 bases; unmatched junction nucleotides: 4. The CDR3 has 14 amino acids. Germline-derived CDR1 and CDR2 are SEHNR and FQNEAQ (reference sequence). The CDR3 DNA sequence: TGTGCCAGCAGCGTTAGCGGGGGAACCTACGAGCAGTACTTC. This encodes CASSVSGGTYEQYF.

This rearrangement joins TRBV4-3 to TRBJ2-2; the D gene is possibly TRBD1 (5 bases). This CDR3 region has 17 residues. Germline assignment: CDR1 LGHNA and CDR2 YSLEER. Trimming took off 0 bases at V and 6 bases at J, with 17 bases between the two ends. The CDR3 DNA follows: TGCGCCAGCAGCCAAGAGTTTGTGGCAGGGCTGGCCGGGGAGCTGTTTTTT. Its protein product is CASSQEFVAGLAGELFF.

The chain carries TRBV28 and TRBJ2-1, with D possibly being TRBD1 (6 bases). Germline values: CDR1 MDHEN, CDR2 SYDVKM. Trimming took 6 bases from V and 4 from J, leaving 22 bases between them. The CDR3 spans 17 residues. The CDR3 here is CASSSRIQGPIYNEQFF. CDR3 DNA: TGTGCCAGCAGCTCCCGCATACAGGGCCCGATTTACAATGAGCAGTTCTTC.

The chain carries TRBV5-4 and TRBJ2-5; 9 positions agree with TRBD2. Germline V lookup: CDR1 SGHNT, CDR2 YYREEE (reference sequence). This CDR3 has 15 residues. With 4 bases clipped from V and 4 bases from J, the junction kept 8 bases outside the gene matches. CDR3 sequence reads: CASSLGLAGSETQYF. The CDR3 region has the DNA TGTGCCAGCAGCCTGGGGCTAGCGGGGTCAGAGACCCAGTACTTC.

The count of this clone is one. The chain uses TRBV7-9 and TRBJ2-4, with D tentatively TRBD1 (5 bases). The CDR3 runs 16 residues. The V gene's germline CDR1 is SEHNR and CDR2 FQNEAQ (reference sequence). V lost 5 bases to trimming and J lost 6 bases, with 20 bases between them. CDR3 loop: CASSVWGSQGANIQYF. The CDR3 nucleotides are TGTGCCAGCAGCGTTTGGGGTTCTCAGGGCGCAAACATTCAGTACTTC.

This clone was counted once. The CDR3: CASSLVARGTQYF. The CDR3 bases are TGTGCCAGCAGCTTAGTTGCCCGAGGGACCCAGTACTTC. The chain joins TRBV11-3 to TRBJ2-5; D unclear. CDR1 and CDR2 (germline): SGHNT, YENEEA. V was clipped by 1 base and J by 7 bases, with 10 bases between them. CDR3 length: 13 amino acids.

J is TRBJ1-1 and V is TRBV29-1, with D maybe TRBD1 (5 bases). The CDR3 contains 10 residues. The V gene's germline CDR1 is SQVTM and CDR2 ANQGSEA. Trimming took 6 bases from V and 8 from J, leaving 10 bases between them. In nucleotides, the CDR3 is TGCAGCGTGTTCCAGGGAGAAGCTTTCTTT. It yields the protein CSVFQGEAFF.

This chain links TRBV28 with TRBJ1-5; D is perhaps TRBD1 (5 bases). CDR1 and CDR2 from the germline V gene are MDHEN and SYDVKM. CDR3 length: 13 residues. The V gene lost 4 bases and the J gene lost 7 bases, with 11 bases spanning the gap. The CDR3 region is CASSSGRGQPQHF. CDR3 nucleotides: TGTGCCAGCAGTTCCGGAAGGGGACAGCCCCAGCATTTT.

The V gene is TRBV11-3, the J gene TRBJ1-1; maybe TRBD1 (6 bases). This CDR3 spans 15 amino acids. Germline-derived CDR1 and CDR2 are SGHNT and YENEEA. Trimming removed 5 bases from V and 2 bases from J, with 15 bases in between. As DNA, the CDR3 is TGTGCCAGCAGCCACTACAGGGTACCTAACACTGAAGCTTTCTTT. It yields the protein CASSHYRVPNTEAFF.

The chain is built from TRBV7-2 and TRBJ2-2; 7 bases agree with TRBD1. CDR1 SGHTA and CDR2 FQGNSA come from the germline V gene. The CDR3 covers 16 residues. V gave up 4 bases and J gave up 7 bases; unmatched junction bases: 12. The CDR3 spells CASSSRRTGSDGELFF. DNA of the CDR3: TGTGCCAGCAGCTCACGACGGACAGGATCGGACGGGGAGCTGTTTTTT.

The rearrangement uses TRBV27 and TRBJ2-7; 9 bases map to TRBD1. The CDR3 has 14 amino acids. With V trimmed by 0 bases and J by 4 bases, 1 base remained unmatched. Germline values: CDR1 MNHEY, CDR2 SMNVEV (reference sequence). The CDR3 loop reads CASSLSGTGYEQYF. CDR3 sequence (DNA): TGTGCCAGCAGTTTATCGGGGACAGGGTACGAGCAGTACTTC.

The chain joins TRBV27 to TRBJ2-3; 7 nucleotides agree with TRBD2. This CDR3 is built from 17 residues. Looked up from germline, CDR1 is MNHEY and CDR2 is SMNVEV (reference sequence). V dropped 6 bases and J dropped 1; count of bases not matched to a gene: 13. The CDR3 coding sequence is TGTGCCAGCAGCCAGAGGCTTGGGGGGAGGGGCACAGATACGCAGTATTTT. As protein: CASSQRLGGRGTDTQYF.

The chain's CDR3 is CASMNRDRGMNEQFF. The CDR3 DNA sequence: TGCGCCAGCATGAACCGGGACAGGGGGATGAATGAGCAGTTCTTC. This sequence joins TRBV23-1 and TRBJ2-1; 11 bases map to TRBD1. TRBV23-1 is noted as an ORF with a role that remains uncertain. This CDR3 is 15 amino acids long. The J segment lost 7 bases and the V segment lost 7 bases, leaving 9 bases of the junction unmatched.

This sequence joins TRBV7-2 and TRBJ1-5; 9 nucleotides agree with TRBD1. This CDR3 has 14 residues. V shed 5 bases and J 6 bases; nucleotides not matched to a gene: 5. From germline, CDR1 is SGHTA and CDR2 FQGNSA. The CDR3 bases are TGTGCCAGCAGCCAAGGGACAGGGTTTCAGCCCCAGCATTTT. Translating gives CASSQGTGFQPQHF.

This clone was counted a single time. CDR3 loop: CASSFTGTQPQHF. DNA for the CDR3: TGCGCCAGCAGTTTCACAGGGACTCAGCCCCAGCATTTT. V usage is TRBV10-2 and J usage is TRBJ1-5; perhaps TRBD1 as D (6 bases). The CDR3 runs to 13 residues. Trimming pared 5 bases from V and 6 bases from J, leaving 11 bases between. Germline V lookup: CDR1 WSHSY, CDR2 SAAADI.

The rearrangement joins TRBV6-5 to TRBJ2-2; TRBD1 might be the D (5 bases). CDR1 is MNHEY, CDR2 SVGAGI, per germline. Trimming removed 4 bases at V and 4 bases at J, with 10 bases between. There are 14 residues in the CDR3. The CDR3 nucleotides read TGTGCCAGCAGTTCCAAAAGGGGCACCGGGGAGCTGTTTTTT. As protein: CASSSKRGTGELFF.

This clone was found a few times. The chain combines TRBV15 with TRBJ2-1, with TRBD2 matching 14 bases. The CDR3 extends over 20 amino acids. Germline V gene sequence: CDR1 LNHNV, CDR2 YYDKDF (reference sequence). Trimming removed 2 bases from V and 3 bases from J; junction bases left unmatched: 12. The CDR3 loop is CATSRLIGTSGRGNYNEQFF. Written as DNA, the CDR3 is TGTGCCACCAGCAGATTAATCGGGACTAGCGGGAGAGGAAACTACAATGAGCAGTTCTTC.

Here the CDR3 reads CASRKSGSSYNEQFF. Written as DNA, the CDR3 is TGTGCCAGCCGCAAAAGCGGTAGCTCCTACAATGAGCAGTTCTTC. The chain links TRBV7-9 to TRBJ2-1, with D possibly matching TRBD2 (5 bases). The germline V and J ends were trimmed by 8 bases and 0 bases, with 14 bases remaining between them. The CDR3 loop spans 15 amino acids. CDR1 is SEHNR, CDR2 FQNEAQ, per germline (reference sequence).

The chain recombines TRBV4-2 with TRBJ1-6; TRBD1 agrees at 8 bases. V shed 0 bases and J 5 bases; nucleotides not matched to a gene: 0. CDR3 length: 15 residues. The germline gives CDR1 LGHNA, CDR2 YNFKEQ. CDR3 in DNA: TGTGCCAGCAGCCAAGAGGACAGGGATAATTCACCCCTCCACTTT. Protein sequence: CASSQEDRDNSPLHF.

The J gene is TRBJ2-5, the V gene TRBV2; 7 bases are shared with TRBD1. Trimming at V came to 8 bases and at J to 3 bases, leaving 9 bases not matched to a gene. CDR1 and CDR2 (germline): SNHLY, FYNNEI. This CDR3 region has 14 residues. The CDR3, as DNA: TGTGCCAGCCGTTCCAGAACAGGGGAAGAGACCCAGTACTTC. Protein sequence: CASRSRTGEETQYF.

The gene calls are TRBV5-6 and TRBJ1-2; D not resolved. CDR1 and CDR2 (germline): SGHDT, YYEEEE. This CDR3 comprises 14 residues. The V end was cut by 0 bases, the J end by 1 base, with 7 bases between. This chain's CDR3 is CASSLGGSNYGYTF. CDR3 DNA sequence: TGTGCCAGCAGCTTGGGAGGCAGTAACTATGGCTACACCTTC.

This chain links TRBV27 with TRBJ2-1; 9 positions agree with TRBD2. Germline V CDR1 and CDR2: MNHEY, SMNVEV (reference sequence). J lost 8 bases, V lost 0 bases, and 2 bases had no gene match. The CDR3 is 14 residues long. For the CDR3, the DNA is TGTGCCAGCAGTTTATCGCCTAGCGGGGATGAGCAGTTCTTC. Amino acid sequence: CASSLSPSGDEQFF.